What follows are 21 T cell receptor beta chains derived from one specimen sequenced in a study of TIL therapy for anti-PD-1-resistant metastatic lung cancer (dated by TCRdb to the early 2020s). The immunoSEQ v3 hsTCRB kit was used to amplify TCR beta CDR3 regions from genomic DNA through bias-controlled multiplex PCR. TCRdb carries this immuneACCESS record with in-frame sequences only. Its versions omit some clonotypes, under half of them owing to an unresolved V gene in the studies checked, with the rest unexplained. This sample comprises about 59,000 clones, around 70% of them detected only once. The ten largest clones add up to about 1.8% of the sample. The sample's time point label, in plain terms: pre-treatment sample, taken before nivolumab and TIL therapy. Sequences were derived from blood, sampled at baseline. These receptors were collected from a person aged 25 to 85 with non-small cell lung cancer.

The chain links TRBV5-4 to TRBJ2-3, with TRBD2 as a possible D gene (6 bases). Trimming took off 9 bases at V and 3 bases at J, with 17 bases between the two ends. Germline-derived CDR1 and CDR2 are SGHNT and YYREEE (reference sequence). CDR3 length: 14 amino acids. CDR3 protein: CATTREAGTDTQYF. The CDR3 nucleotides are TGTGCCACCACACGGGAAGCGGGTACAGATACGCAGTATTTT.

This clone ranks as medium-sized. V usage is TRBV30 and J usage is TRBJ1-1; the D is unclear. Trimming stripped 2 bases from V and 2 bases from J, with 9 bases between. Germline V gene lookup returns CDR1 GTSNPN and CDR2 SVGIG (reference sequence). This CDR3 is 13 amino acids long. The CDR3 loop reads CAWSPLSNTEAFF. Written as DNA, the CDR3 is TGTGCCTGGAGTCCTCTATCCAACACTGAAGCTTTCTTT.

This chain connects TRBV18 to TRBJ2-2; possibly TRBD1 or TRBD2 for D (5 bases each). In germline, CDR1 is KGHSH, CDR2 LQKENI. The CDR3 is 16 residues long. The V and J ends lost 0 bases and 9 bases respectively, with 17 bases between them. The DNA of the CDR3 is TGTGCCAGCTCACCACCAGAGGGGCACCAAGGCCGGGAGCTGTTTTTT. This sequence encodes CASSPPEGHQGRELFF. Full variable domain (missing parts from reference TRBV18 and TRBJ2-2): NAGVMQNPRHLVRRRGQEARLRCSPMKGHSHVYWYRQLPEEGLKFMVYLQKENIIDESGMPKERFSAEFPKEGPSILRIQQVVRGDSAAYFCASSPPEGHQGRELFFGEGSRLTVL.

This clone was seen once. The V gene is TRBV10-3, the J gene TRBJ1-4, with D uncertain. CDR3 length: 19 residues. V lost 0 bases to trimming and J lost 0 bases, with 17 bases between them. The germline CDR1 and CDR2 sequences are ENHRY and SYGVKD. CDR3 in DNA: TGTGCCATCAGTGAGTCAAGGGAGCGTACTTCTGCAACTAATGAAAAACTGTTTTTT. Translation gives CAISESRERTSATNEKLFF.

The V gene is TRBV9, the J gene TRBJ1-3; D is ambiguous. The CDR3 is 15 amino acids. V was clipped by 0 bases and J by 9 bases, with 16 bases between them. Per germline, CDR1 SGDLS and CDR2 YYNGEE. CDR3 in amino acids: CASSVAETDLGTIYF. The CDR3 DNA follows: TGTGCCAGCAGCGTAGCGGAGACCGATCTGGGCACCATATATTTT.

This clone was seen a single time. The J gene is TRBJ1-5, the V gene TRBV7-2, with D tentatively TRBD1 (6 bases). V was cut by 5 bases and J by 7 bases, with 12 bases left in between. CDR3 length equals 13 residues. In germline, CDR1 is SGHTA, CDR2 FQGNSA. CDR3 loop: CASSQIQGQPQHF. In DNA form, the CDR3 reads TGTGCCAGCAGCCAGATACAGGGACAGCCCCAGCATTTT.

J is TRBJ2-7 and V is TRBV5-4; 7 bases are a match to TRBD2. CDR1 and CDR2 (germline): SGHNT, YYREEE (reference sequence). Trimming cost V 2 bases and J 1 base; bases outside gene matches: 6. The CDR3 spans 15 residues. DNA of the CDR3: TGTGCCAGCAGCTTAGGCGGGAGAGTATCCTACGAGCAGTACTTC. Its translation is CASSLGGRVSYEQYF.

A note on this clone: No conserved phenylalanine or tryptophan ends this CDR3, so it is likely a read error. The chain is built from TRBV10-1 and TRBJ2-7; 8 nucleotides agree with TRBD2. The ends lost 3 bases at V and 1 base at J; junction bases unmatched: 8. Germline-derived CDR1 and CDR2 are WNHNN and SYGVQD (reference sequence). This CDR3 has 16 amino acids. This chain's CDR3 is CASSDGASGPSYEQYS. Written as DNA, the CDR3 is TGCGCCAGCAGTGATGGGGCTAGCGGGCCTTCCTACGAGCAGTACTCC.

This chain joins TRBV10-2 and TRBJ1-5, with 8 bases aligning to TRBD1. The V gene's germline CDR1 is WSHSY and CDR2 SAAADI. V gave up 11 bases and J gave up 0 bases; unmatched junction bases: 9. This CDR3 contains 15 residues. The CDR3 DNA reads TGCGCCGCCAAGGACAGGGAGAATAGCAATCAGCCCCAGCATTTT. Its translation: CAAKDRENSNQPQHF.

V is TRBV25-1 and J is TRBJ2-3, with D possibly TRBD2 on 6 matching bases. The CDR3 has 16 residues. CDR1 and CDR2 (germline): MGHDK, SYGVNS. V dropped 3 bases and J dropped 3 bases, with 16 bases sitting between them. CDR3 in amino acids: CASSDHGPEGTDTQYF. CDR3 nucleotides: TGTGCCAGCAGTGACCATGGACCGGAGGGAACAGATACGCAGTATTTT.

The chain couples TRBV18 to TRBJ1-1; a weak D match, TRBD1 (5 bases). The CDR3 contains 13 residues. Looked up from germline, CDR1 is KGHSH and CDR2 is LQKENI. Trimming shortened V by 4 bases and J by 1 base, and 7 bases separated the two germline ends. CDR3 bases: TGTGCCAGCTCACGAGGGGCGAACACTGAAGCTTTCTTT. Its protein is CASSRGANTEAFF.

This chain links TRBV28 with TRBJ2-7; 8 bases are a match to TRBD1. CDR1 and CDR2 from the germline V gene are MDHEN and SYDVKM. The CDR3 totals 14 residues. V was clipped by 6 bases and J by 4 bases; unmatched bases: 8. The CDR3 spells CASRSGTGVYEQYF. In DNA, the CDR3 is TGTGCCAGCAGGTCCGGGACAGGAGTTTACGAGCAGTACTTC.

The CDR3 nucleotides are TGTGCCAGCAGCTTAGGACTAGCGGCGACAATCTCCTACAATGAGCAGTTCTTC. As protein: CASSLGLAATISYNEQFF. This chain joins TRBV7-9 and TRBJ2-1; 9 bases line up with TRBD2. Trimming took 1 base from V and 0 from J; bases not matched to a gene: 7. The CDR3 spans 18 residues. Germline CDR1 and CDR2: SEHNR and FQNEAQ (reference sequence).

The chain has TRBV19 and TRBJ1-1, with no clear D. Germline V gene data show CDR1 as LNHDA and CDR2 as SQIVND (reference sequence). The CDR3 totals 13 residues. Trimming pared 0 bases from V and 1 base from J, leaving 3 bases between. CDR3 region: CASSIDGNTEAFF. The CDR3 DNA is TGTGCCAGTAGTATAGATGGGAACACTGAAGCTTTCTTT.

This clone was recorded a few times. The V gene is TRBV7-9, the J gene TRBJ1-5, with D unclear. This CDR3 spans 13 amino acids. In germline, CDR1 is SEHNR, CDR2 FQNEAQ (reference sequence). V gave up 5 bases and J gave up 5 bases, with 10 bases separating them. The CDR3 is CASSADGDQPQHF. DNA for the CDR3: TGTGCCAGCAGCGCGGACGGAGATCAGCCCCAGCATTTT.

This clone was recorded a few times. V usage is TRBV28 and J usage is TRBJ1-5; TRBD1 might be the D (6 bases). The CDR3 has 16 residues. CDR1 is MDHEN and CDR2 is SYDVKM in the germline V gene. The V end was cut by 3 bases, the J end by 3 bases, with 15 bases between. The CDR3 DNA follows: TGTGCCAGCAGTTTTAGGAGACAGGTTCACAATCAGCCCCAGCATTTT. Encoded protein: CASSFRRQVHNQPQHF.

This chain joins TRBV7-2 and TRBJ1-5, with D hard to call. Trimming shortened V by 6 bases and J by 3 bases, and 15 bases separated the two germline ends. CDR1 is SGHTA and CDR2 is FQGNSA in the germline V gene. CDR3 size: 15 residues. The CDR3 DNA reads TGTGCCAGCAGTGCACAGCTGGTTCTCAATCAGCCCCAGCATTTT. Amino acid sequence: CASSAQLVLNQPQHF.

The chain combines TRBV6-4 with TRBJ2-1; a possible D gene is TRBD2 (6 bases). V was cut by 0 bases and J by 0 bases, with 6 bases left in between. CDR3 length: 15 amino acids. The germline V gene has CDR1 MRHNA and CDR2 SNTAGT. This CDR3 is CASSDSSGSYNEQFF. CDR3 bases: TGTGCCAGCAGTGACTCTAGCGGCTCCTACAATGAGCAGTTCTTC.

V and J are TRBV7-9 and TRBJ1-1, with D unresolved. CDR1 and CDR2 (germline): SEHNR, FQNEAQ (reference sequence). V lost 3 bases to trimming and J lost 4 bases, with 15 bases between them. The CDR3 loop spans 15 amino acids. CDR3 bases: TGTGCCAGCAGCTTCGACACGGGGTGGATCACTGAAGCTTTCTTT. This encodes CASSFDTGWITEAFF.

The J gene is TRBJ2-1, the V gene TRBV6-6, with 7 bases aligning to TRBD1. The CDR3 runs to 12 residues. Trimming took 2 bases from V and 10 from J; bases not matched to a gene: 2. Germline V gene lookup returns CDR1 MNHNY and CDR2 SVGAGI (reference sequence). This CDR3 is CASSYQTGEQFF. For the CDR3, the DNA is TGTGCCAGCAGTTACCAGACAGGGGAGCAGTTCTTC.

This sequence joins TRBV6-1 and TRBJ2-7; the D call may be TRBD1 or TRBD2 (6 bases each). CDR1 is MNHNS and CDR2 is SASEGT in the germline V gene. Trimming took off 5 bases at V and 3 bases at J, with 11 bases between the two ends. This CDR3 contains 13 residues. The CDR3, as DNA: TGTGCCAGCAGTTCCGAGGGGGGCTACGAGCAGTACTTC. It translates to CASSSEGGYEQYF.